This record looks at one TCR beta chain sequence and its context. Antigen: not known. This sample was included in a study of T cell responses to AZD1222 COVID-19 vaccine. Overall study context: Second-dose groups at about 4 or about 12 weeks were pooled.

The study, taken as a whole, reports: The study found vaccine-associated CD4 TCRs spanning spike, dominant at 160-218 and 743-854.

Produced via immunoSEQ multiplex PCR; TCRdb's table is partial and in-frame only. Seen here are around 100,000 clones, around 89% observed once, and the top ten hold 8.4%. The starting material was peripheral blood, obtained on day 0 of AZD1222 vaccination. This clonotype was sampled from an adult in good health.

The CDR3 reads CASSGLAGGPNEQFF. Written as DNA, the CDR3 is TGTGCCAGCAGTGGATTAGCGGGGGGGCCAAATGAGCAGTTCTTC. J is TRBJ2-1 and V is TRBV2; the match to TRBD2 covers 11 bases. Trimming removed 4 bases from V and 7 bases from J; junction bases left unmatched: 6. From germline, CDR1 is SNHLY and CDR2 FYNNEI. This CDR3 has 15 amino acids.